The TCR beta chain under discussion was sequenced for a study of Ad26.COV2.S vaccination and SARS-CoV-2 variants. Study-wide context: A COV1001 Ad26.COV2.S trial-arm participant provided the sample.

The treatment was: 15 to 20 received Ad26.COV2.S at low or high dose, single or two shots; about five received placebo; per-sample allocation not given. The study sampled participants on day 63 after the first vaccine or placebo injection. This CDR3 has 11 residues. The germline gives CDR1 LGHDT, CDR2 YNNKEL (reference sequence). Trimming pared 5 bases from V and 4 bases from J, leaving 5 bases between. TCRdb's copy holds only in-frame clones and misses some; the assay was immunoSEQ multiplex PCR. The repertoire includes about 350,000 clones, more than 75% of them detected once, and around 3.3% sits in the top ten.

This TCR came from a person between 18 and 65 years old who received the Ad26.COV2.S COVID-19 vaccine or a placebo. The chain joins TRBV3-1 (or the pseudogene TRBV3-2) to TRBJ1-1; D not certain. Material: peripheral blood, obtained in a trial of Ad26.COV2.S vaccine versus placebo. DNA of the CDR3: TGTGCCAGCAGCTCCGGCACTGAAGCTTTCTTT. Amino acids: CASSSGTEAFF.